Below, 24 T cell receptor beta chains from the same sample are listed, as sequenced in a study of cytomegalovirus exposure and HLA in healthy donors (dated by TCRdb to between 2016 and 2019). The library was produced with the immunoSEQ multiplex PCR assay. The multiplex PCR relied on a mix of 60 forward primers for TCR Vbeta segments and 13 reverse primers for TCR Jbeta segments. What TCRdb holds here is the immuneACCESS table cut down to in-frame rearrangements. Part of the clones is not present; checked against another copy, under half of the missing clones reflect an unresolved V gene, and the others are unexplained. The table for this sample lists approximately 54,000 clones; 82% of them were counted only once. The top ten clones comprise 3% to 3.5% of the sample. The source material was PBMCs. All receptors come from a young woman in good health and CMV-seronegative.

This sequence joins TRBV30 and TRBJ2-7, with 10 nucleotides matching TRBD1. Germline V gives CDR1 GTSNPN, CDR2 SVGIG (reference sequence). The CDR3 totals 15 residues. V trimming: 5 bases; J trimming: 2 bases; junction bases outside the gene matches: 9. Here the CDR3 DNA reads TGTGCCTGGGAGAGGGGGACAGGGGTTGCCTACGAGCAGTACTTC. Protein: CAWERGTGVAYEQYF.

A note on this clone: Other nucleotide sequences from this sample produce the same CDR3. The V call is TRBV5-6, the J call TRBJ2-1, with D possibly TRBD2 on 5 matching bases. The CDR3 totals 11 residues. The germline CDR1 and CDR2 sequences are SGHDT and YYEEEE. Between the trimmed V and J ends, which lost 2 bases and 9 bases, there was a span of 6 bases. The CDR3 here is CASSLAVEQFF. The CDR3 nucleotides are TGTGCCAGCAGCTTAGCGGTTGAGCAGTTCTTC.

This rearrangement joins TRBV11-3 to TRBJ2-1; D is unclear. This CDR3 has 12 amino acids. The V and J ends lost 4 bases and 7 bases respectively, with 8 bases between them. The germline gives CDR1 SGHNT, CDR2 YENEEA. This CDR3 is CASSSSQNEQFF. In DNA form, the CDR3 reads TGTGCCAGCAGCTCCTCCCAGAATGAGCAGTTCTTC.

Only one count was recorded for this clone. The chain is built from TRBV6-4 and TRBJ2-1; weak D call: TRBD1 (6 bases). V was clipped by 3 bases and J by 1 base, with 13 bases between them. Germline loops: CDR1 MRHNA, CDR2 SNTAGT. The CDR3 covers 16 residues. For the CDR3, the DNA is TGTGCCAGCAGTGAAAAGGGGGAAGGGTCCTACAATGAGCAGTTCTTC. Translating gives CASSEKGEGSYNEQFF.

This clone turned up a few times. The chain uses TRBV27 and TRBJ1-5, with 10 positions matching TRBD1. The CDR3 consists of 17 residues. With V trimmed by 1 base and J by 1 base, 4 bases remained unmatched. Germline V gene sequence: CDR1 MNHEY, CDR2 SMNVEV (reference sequence). The CDR3 protein is CASSLLAGQGSNQPQHF. CDR3 DNA sequence: TGTGCCAGCAGTTTATTGGCGGGACAGGGGAGCAATCAGCCCCAGCATTTT.

The chain combines TRBV27 with TRBJ1-6; no clear D gene. The CDR3 runs 14 residues. Germline V gives CDR1 MNHEY, CDR2 SMNVEV (reference sequence). V was pared by 8 bases and J by 4 bases, with 12 bases between. CDR3 bases: TGTGCCAGCTCCGAGGGCTTTTATAATTCACCCCTCCACTTT. Its translation is CASSEGFYNSPLHF.

J is TRBJ1-5 and V is TRBV2; TRBD1 is a possible D gene (5 bases). The V end lost 10 bases, the J end lost 7 bases, and 17 bases lay between the germline ends. The germline V gene encodes CDR1 SNHLY and CDR2 FYNNEI. The CDR3 has 13 residues. This chain's CDR3 is CAIRGGVGQPQHF. The CDR3 nucleotides are TGTGCCATCCGGGGAGGGGTCGGGCAGCCCCAGCATTTT.

The chain links TRBV4-1 to TRBJ2-7; 11 nucleotides align to TRBD2. J gave up 1 base and V 4 bases, and 15 bases lay outside the gene matches. The V gene's germline CDR1 is MGHRA and CDR2 YSYEKL. CDR3 length equals 19 residues. The CDR3 loop reads CASSLQGGTGTSGSYEQYF. The CDR3 DNA follows: TGCGCCAGCAGCCTGCAAGGGGGGACCGGGACTAGCGGATCCTACGAGCAGTACTTC.

The gene calls are TRBV11-2 and TRBJ1-5; 7 bases align to TRBD1. V dropped 2 bases and J dropped 2; count of bases not matched to a gene: 6. This CDR3 spans 16 amino acids. Per germline, CDR1 SGHAT and CDR2 FQNNGV. CDR3 residues: CASSLTRTGRNQPQHF. CDR3 nucleotide sequence: TGTGCCAGCAGCTTAACCAGGACAGGACGCAATCAGCCCCAGCATTTT. The entire variable domain, with the rest obtained from reference TRBV11-2 and TRBJ1-5, is as follows: EAGVAQSPRYKIIEKRQSVAFWCNPISGHATLYWYQQILGQGPKLLIQFQNNGVVDDSQLPKDRFSAERLKGVDSTLKIQPAKLEDSAVYLCASSLTRTGRNQPQHFGDGTRLSIL.

The chain uses TRBV30 and TRBJ1-5; D is possibly TRBD1 (6 bases). Trimming took off 7 bases at V and 3 bases at J, with 13 bases between the two ends. The CDR3 has 13 residues. Looked up from germline, CDR1 is GTSNPN and CDR2 is SVGIG (reference sequence). The CDR3 loop reads CALKQGDNQPQHF. The CDR3 DNA sequence: TGTGCCTTAAAACAGGGTGACAATCAGCCCCAGCATTTT.

This clone has a handful of counts. V usage is TRBV6-5 and J usage is TRBJ1-1, with 8 bases matching TRBD1. The CDR3 spans 14 residues. The V segment lost 10 bases and the J segment 3 bases; nucleotides outside the gene matches: 10. Germline CDR1 MNHEY, CDR2 SVGAGI. CDR3 sequence: CATQLGQGDTEAFF. CDR3 sequence (DNA): TGTGCCACACAACTAGGACAGGGTGACACTGAAGCTTTCTTT.

The gene calls are TRBV6-5 and TRBJ1-1; D is ambiguous. The CDR3 sequence is 14 residues long. The germline V gene has CDR1 MNHEY and CDR2 SVGAGI. Trimming cost V 3 bases and J 0 bases, with 8 bases left between them. CDR3: CASSYGGMNTEAFF. In nucleotides, the CDR3 is TGTGCCAGCAGTTATGGCGGCATGAACACTGAAGCTTTCTTT.

V is TRBV30 and J is TRBJ2-2; TRBD1 aligns across 7 bases. The trim removed 6 bases at V and 0 bases at J, leaving 7 bases unmatched. The CDR3 consists of 15 residues. Per germline, CDR1 GTSNPN and CDR2 SVGIG (reference sequence). Written as DNA, the CDR3 is TGTGCCTGCCCCCGGGGACAGACGAACACCGGGGAGCTGTTTTTT. Amino acid sequence: CACPRGQTNTGELFF. Supplemented by reference TRBV30 and TRBJ2-2, the full variable domain reads SQTIHQWPATLVQPVGSPLSLECTVEGTSNPNLYWYRQAAGRGLQLLFYSVGIGQISSEVPQNLSASRPQDRQFILSSKKLLLSDSGFYLCACPRGQTNTGELFFGEGSRLTVL.

In this sample, this clone turned up once. The J gene is TRBJ1-3, the V gene TRBV19; D call uncertain. This CDR3 has 15 residues. Trimming stripped 0 bases from V and 2 bases from J, with 8 bases between. Looked up from germline, CDR1 is LNHDA and CDR2 is SQIVND (reference sequence). This CDR3 reads CASSIDSGPGNTIYF. For the CDR3, the DNA is TGTGCCAGTAGTATAGATTCAGGCCCTGGAAACACCATATATTTT.

This clone was observed once. The chain uses TRBV27 and TRBJ2-5; the match to TRBD2 covers 12 bases. The CDR3 covers 14 residues. The germline gives CDR1 MNHEY, CDR2 SMNVEV (reference sequence). Germline trimming cut 5 bases from V and 3 bases from J; bases unmatched to any gene: 1. This CDR3 reads CASSRLAGEETQYF. Here the CDR3 DNA reads TGTGCCAGCAGTAGACTAGCGGGAGAAGAGACCCAGTACTTC.

The chain couples TRBV2 to TRBJ1-5; D might be TRBD1 (5 bases). The germline V gene has CDR1 SNHLY and CDR2 FYNNEI. CDR3 size: 18 residues. Trimming left V 0 bases short and J 2 bases short, with 17 bases between. The CDR3 here is CASSEALLGGSGNQPQHF. CDR3 in DNA: TGTGCCAGCAGTGAAGCGCTTCTGGGGGGATCCGGCAATCAGCCCCAGCATTTT. The full variable domain, with the rest looked up from reference TRBV2 and TRBJ1-5, is EPEVTQTPSHQVTQMGQEVILRCVPISNHLYFYWYRQILGQKVEFLVSFYNNEISEKSEIFDDQFSVERPDGSNFTLKIRSTKLEDSAMYFCASSEALLGGSGNQPQHFGDGTRLSIL.

The chain links TRBV7-3 to TRBJ2-5; 8 nucleotides align to TRBD1. CDR3 length equals 13 residues. Germline V CDR1 and CDR2: SGHTA, FQGTGA. V trimming: 4 bases; J trimming: 4 bases; junction bases outside the gene matches: 2. The CDR3 loop is CASSSRGRETQYF. CDR3 nucleotides: TGTGCCAGCAGCTCCAGGGGGCGAGAGACCCAGTACTTC.

A single count supports this clone. The gene calls are TRBV7-9 and TRBJ2-7, with 7 bases lining up with TRBD2. The germline V gene has CDR1 SEHNR and CDR2 FQNEAQ (reference sequence). The CDR3 contains 18 residues. Trimming removed 6 bases from V and 0 bases from J; junction bases left unmatched: 17. The chain's CDR3 is CASRRTLAVDPSSYEQYF. The CDR3 coding sequence is TGTGCCAGCAGAAGAACCCTAGCGGTCGATCCGAGCTCCTACGAGCAGTACTTC.

The sample holds a few counts of this clone. The rearrangement uses TRBV5-1 and TRBJ1-1; 11 nucleotides match TRBD1. Germline V gene data show CDR1 as SGHRS and CDR2 as YFSETQ. This CDR3 has 15 residues. V lost 7 bases, J lost 4 bases, and 9 bases stayed unmatched. DNA for the CDR3: TGCGCCAGCGGACAGGGGGCAAATTTTCTCACTGAAGCTTTCTTT. Translating it yields CASGQGANFLTEAFF.

This rearrangement joins TRBV25-1 to TRBJ2-2; 9 positions match TRBD1. The V segment lost 7 bases and the J segment 4 bases; nucleotides outside the gene matches: 10. This CDR3 has 16 amino acids. CDR1 and CDR2 (germline): MGHDK, SYGVNS. The CDR3 DNA reads as TGTGCCAGCACGTTAACAGGGGGCGCGCGCACCGGGGAGCTGTTTTTT. Translation gives CASTLTGGARTGELFF.

The chain couples TRBV29-1 to TRBJ1-3; TRBD1 might be the D (6 bases). There are 14 residues in the CDR3. The V and J ends lost 2 bases and 4 bases respectively, with 12 bases between them. In germline, CDR1 is SQVTM, CDR2 ANQGSEA. The CDR3 reads CSVEKGDKGNTIYF. CDR3 DNA: TGCAGCGTTGAAAAGGGGGACAAGGGAAACACCATATATTTT.

The chain couples TRBV6-5 to TRBJ1-1; D might be TRBD1 (6 bases). This CDR3 has 15 residues. The germline gives CDR1 MNHEY, CDR2 SVGAGI. Trimming pared 2 bases from V and 3 bases from J, leaving 13 bases between. This CDR3 reads CASSYGTQSHTEAFF. Here the CDR3 DNA reads TGTGCCAGCAGTTACGGGACACAATCACACACTGAAGCTTTCTTT.

The J gene is TRBJ2-3, the V gene TRBV4-2, with D perhaps matching TRBD2 (6 bases). The CDR3 runs 17 residues. Germline CDR1 reads LGHNA; CDR2 reads YNFKEQ. Trimming left V 1 base short and J 1 base short, with 15 bases between. The CDR3: CASSQVRLGGGTDTQYF. In DNA form, the CDR3 reads TGTGCCAGCAGCCAAGTTCGATTGGGGGGTGGCACAGATACGCAGTATTTT.

The rearrangement links TRBV25-1 to TRBJ2-3, with 7 bases matching TRBD2. This CDR3 has 16 residues. Germline CDR1 MGHDK, CDR2 SYGVNS. The V segment lost 4 bases and the J segment 5 bases; nucleotides outside the gene matches: 12. CDR3 sequence reads: CASSATVGRMGDTQYF. In DNA form, the CDR3 reads TGTGCCAGCAGTGCAACCGTCGGGAGGATGGGAGATACGCAGTATTTT.